One and the same sample provided the 6 T cell receptor beta chains below, sequenced in a study of T-cell reconstitution after alpha-beta-depleted transplantation in children (dated by TCRdb to between 2015 and 2016). The library was built by means of PCR. The sequencer was an Illumina HiSeq 2500. TCR libraries were prepared with molecular barcoding, using unique molecular identifiers to normalize TCRbeta repertoire quantification. TCRdb's own reprocessing of the public reads used fastp at Q25 and MiXCR and kept productive beta chains. Every entry covers one CDR3 protein and lists the most common genes and DNA from its rows. The sample has around 250,000 distinct CDR3 sequences on record, approximately 9.8% of them singletons. The ten largest clones take up over 9.5% of the sample. The specimen comprised PBMCs from the stem cell graft donor, sampled from the stem cell graft. These receptors all stem from a human donor who donated a stem cell graft to a child with SCID.

This clonotype occurred many times. This rearrangement joins TRBV12-3 or TRBV12-4 to TRBJ1-1; D is possibly TRBD1 (6 bases). The CDR3 length is 11 residues. Deletions cut 5 bases from V and 10 bases from J, with 11 bases between. DNA for the CDR3: TGTGCCAGCAGTAGTGCCAGGGGAGCTTTCTTT. Protein sequence: CASSSARGAFF.

This clonotype appeared many times. The chain has TRBV29-1 and TRBJ2-7, with D perhaps TRBD1 (7 bases). Trimming cost V 5 bases and J 5 bases, with 19 bases left between them. The CDR3 contains 14 residues. Per the germline V gene, CDR1 is SQVTM and CDR2 is ANQGSEA. CDR3 nucleotide sequence: TGCAGCGTTCACAGTGCGGGGACAGAAAACGAGCAGTACTTC. Protein: CSVHSAGTENEQYF.

The V gene is TRBV6-5, the J gene TRBJ2-3; D not certain. The CDR3 is 13 residues long. V dropped 5 bases and J dropped 2 bases, with 8 bases sitting between them. Per the germline V gene, CDR1 is MNHEY and CDR2 is SVGAGI. The CDR3 DNA follows: TGTGCCAGCAGTAACAAATTCACAGATACGCAGTATTTT. Residues: CASSNKFTDTQYF.

This clonotype was detected many times. The genes are TRBV2 and TRBJ1-5, with 10 bases lining up with TRBD1. The CDR3 length is 11 residues. Germline V gene data show CDR1 as SNHLY and CDR2 as FYNNEI. Trimming cost V 6 bases and J 12 bases; bases outside gene matches: 2. CDR3 nucleotides: TGTGCCAGCAGCGGGACAGGGGACCAGCATTTT. This gives the protein CASSGTGDQHF.

J is TRBJ2-5 and V is TRBV20-1; TRBD2 aligns across 7 bases. The CDR3 loop spans 13 amino acids. J was trimmed by 4 bases and V by 6 bases; bases with no gene match: 8. CDR1 is DFQATT, CDR2 SNEGSKA, per germline (reference sequence). The CDR3 DNA reads as TGCAGTGCCATCACCGGGACTACAGAGACCCAGTACTTC. Protein: CSAITGTTETQYF.

The chain couples TRBV7-6 to TRBJ1-1, with unresolved D. CDR3 size: 14 residues. V lost 5 bases, J lost 8 bases, and 18 bases lay in between. Germline V CDR1 and CDR2: SGHVS, FNYEAQ. CDR3 region: CASSQPGGSKEAFF. For the CDR3, the DNA is TGTGCCAGCAGCCAGCCGGGCGGCTCTAAAGAAGCTTTCTTT.